This T cell receptor (beta chain) was sequenced in a study of cytomegalovirus exposure and HLA in healthy donors (dated by TCRdb to the late 2010s). About the study as a whole: A later analysis indicated that the 90 to 150 validation repertoires were generated on the platform also employed for the 720 or so repertoires of the first cohort. The study aimed to test whether cataloging public T cell receptors could reveal signatures of past pathogen exposure. A separate validation cohort of 100 to 150 different subjects was used in addition to the roughly 640-subject first cohort. To predict cytomegalovirus infection status, the study brought together high-throughput TCR immunosequencing, statistical association of individual TCRs with disease status, and machine learning. Study-level results and caveats: Across donors, most TCR sequences were observed very rarely, whereas some public TCRs were present in many individuals. In vitro tests confirmed that a few of the cytomegalovirus-associated TCR beta chains recognize cytomegalovirus antigens. The study gave a list of about 170 TCR beta chains associated with cytomegalovirus. The authors suggested that the approach could potentially be extended to other disease states and immunological phenotypes. Cytomegalovirus status was reported to be diagnosed by the classifier with high specificity and sensitivity in both the original and validation cohorts. A later analysis found that TCRs clustered in the first cohort also tended to co-occur in the approximately 120 validation repertoires, with approximately 95% of cluster scores above 0. All 120 or so repertoires were used to score co-occurrence in the validation cohort in a later analysis, because that analysis had no HLA typing for the cohort.

Libraries were built with the immunoSEQ multiplex PCR assay. Concerning the study's data processing: To diagnose cytomegalovirus status from the catalog of TCR beta chain sequences, a statistical classification framework was built. TCRdb took over this immuneACCESS table, retaining in-frame rearrangements with V and J assigned. Such tables are incomplete; in checked studies, under half of the missing clones stem from an unresolved V gene, and the remainder is unexplained. The V and J calls and clone size are taken from that table; D and trimming were inferred from the DNA. This sample gives 300,000 to 400,000 clones in total; around 90% of them show up just once. Roughly 0.96% of the sample rests with the top ten. From the germline V gene (reference sequence), CDR1 is SSHAT and CDR2 is FNYEAQ. There are 17 amino acids in the CDR3, from cysteine to phenylalanine inclusive. The retained sequence is limited to the CDR3, 51 bases, with the frame set at the first base. V is cut by 2 bases and J by 3 bases, and the space between the germline ends is 17 bases.

This clone appeared a few times. No antigen is known for it. Per-base qualities were not stored, and no clone one base away is much larger. Donors formed part of the validation cohort, which comprised about 130 subjects and was distinct from the first cohort of over 500 subjects. The sequence joins TRBV7-7 to TRBJ1-5, with TRBD1 as a weak D call on 5 bases. Sequencing was performed on PBMCs. The clonotype was recovered from a man aged 30-40 years in good health and CMV-seronegative. The nucleotides read TGTGCCAGCAGCTTATGGGGGAACGGGGGGTACAATCAGCCCCAGCATTTT. Its protein is CASSLWGNGGYNQPQHF.